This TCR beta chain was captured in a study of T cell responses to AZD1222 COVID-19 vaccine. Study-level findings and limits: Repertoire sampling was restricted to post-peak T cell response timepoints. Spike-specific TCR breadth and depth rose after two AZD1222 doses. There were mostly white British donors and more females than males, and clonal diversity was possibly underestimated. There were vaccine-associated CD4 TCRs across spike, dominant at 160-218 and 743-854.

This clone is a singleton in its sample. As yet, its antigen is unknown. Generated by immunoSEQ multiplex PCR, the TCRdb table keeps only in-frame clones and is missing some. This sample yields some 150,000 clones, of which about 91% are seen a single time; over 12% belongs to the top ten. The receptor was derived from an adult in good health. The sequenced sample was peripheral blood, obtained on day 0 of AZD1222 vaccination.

For the CDR3, the DNA is TGTGCCAGCAGTGAAGGGCAGGGAGGTGGAAACACCATATATTTT. Protein: CASSEGQGGGNTIYF. The J gene is TRBJ1-3, the V gene TRBV2; TRBD1 might be the D (5 bases). V shed 1 base and J shed 3 bases, with 10 bases lying between them. The CDR3 runs 15 residues. Looked up from germline, CDR1 is SNHLY and CDR2 is FYNNEI.